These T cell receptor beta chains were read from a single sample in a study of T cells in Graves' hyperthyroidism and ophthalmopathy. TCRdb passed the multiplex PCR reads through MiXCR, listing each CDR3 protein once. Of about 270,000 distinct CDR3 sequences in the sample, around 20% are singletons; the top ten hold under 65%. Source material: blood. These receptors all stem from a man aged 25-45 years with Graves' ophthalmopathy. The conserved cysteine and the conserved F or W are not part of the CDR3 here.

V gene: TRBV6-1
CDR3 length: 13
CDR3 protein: ASRGKGTGAYGYT

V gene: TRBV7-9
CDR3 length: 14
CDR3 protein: ASSQELPPYQETQY

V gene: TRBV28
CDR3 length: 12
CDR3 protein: ASTTQTGYNEQF

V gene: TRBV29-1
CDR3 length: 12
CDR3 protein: SAYHRDITDTQY

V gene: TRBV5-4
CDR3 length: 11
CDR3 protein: ASWEASYNEQF

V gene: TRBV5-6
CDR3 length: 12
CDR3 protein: ASTRGQGGIEQY

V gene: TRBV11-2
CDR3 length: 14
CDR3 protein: ASSKRLAESTDTQY

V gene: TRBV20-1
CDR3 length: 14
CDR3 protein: SASPPLAGESDTQY

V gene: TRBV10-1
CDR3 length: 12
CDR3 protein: ASSDYARQNIQY

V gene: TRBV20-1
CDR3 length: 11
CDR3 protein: SARQSNYNEQF

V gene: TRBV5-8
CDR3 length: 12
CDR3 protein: ASSHGTGYNEQF

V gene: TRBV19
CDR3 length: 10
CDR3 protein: ASSMGGSGYT

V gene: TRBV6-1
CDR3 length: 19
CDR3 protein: ASSDDAPSGRVQNSPYEQY

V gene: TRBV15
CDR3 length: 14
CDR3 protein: ATSRALTGWKETQY

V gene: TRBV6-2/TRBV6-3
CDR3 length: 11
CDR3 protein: ASSYSGDRTQH

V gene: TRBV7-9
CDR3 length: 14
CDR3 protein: ASSLDFSGGNEKLF

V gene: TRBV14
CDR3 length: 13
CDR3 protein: ASSPLGRGNEKLF

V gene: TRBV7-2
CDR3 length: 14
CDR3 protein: ASSLVSGTGSYEQY

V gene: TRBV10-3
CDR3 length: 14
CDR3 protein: AISEQLRGGLDEAF

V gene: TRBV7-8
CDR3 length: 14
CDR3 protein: ASSLAPSTLGEKLF

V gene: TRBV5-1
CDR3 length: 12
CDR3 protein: ASSRDIGTGELF

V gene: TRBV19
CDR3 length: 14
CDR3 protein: ASSIVAGRGLNEQF

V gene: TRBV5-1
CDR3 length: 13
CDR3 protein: ASSLLGLDSNEQF

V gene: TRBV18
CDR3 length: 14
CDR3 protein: ASSRSGLALSYEQY

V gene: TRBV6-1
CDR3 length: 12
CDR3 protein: ASSPGDREGLAF

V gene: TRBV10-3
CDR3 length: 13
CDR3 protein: AISRLGGSTDTQY

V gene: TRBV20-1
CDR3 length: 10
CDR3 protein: SATDGESEQY

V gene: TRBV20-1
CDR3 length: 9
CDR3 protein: SAGASYEQY

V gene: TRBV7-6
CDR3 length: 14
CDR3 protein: ASSSPTHTNTGELF

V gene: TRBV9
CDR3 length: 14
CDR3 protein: ASSVAPAGGSDTQY

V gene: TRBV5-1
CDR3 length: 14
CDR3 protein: ASSFGLAVNTGELF

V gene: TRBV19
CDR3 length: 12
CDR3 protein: ASSIEGSRYGYT

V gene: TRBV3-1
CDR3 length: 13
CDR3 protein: ASSQGTSGRHEQF

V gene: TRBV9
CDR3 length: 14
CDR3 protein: ASSVDPGRFNYGYT

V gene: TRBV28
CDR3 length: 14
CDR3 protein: ASSPFLLAGSLTQY

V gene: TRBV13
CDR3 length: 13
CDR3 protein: ASSGGLAVQETQY

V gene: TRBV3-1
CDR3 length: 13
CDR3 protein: ASSQGDIRNTEAF

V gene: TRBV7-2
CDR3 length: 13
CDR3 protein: ASSHGGGGTDTQY

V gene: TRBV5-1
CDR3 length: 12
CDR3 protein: ASSLGTEAQPQH

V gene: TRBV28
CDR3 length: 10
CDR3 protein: AVGRGSYEQY

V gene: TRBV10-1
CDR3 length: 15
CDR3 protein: ASSDPIAGVSPDTQY

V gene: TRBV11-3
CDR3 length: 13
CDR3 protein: ASSILAGIYNEQF

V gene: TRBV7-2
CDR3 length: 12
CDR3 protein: ASSLMGVNTEAF

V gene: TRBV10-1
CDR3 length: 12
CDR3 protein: ASSETPSTDTQY

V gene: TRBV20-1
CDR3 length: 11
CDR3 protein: SIGAAGKNIQY

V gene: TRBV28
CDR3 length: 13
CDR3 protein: ASSSGTGNTGELF

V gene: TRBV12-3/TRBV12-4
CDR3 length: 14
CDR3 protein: ASRSGTRRFTGELF

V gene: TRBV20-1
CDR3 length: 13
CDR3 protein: SASLDGGSYNEQF

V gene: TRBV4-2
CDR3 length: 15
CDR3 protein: ASSQGIAGSSTDTQY

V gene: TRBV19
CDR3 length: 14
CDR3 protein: ASSGASLRRTGELF

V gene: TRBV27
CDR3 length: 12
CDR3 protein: ASSLFSSGYEQY

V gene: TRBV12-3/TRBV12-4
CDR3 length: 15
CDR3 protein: ASSPPGPMRYNYGYT

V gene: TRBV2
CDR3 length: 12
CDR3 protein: ASSPVGTGYEQY

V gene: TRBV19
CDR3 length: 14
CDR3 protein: ATRPDTGTGKNIQY

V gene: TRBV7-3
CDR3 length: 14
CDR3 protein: ASSPPQGAGLNIQC